These 3 T cell receptor beta chains were sequenced from one sample in a study of blood T cell repertoires in COVID-19. Repertoires were generated with immunoSEQ multiplex PCR, while TCRdb's copy carries only in-frame clones and drops some. The table lists some 80,000 clones, around 83% of them singletons. The specimen was peripheral blood. The receptors shown here come from a man in his sixties with COVID-19, enrolled during active disease.

The rearrangement links TRBV2 to TRBJ1-6; the match to TRBD1 covers 7 bases. Germline-derived CDR1 and CDR2 are SNHLY and FYNNEI. The CDR3 sequence is 14 residues long. V lost 5 bases to trimming and J lost 8 bases; unmatched junction nucleotides: 6. The CDR3 loop reads CASSRQGSDSPLHF. The CDR3 DNA reads TGTGCCAGCAGTAGACAGGGATCCGATTCACCCCTCCACTTT.

The J gene is TRBJ1-2, the V gene TRBV5-1; D is possibly TRBD1 (6 bases). Germline V CDR1 and CDR2: SGHRS, YFSETQ. The CDR3 consists of 13 residues. Trimming took off 7 bases at V and 3 bases at J, with 13 bases between the two ends. The CDR3 DNA sequence: TGCGCCAGCGGCCGGGACACAGACTATGGCTACACCTTC. Protein sequence: CASGRDTDYGYTF. Full variable domain (missing parts from reference TRBV5-1 and TRBJ1-2): KAGVTQTPRYLIKTRGQQVTLSCSPISGHRSVSWYQQTPGQGLQFLFEYFSETQRNKGNFPGRFSGRQFSNSRSEMNVSTLELGDSALYLCASGRDTDYGYTFGSGTRLTVV.

The chain joins TRBV19 to TRBJ2-4; 9 positions agree with TRBD1. CDR1 is LNHDA, CDR2 SQIVND, per germline (reference sequence). The CDR3 consists of 13 residues. Trimming removed 5 bases from V and 11 bases from J; junction bases left unmatched: 7. The chain's CDR3 is CASSEGQGGLQYF. DNA for the CDR3: TGTGCCAGTAGTGAGGGACAGGGCGGCCTTCAGTACTTC.